These 15 T cell receptor beta chains came from one sample sequenced in a study of blood T cell repertoires in COVID-19 (dated by TCRdb to about 2020). The receptor library was made with the immunoSEQ multiplex PCR assay. TCRdb retrieved this table from immuneACCESS and kept in-frame rearrangements only. Not all clones are present; in checked studies, unresolved V genes account for under half, and no reason is known for the remainder. The sample table holds tens of thousands of clones, of which 65% to 80% were seen once. The ten largest make up 15% to 25% of the sample. Sequencing was performed on peripheral blood. Receptors originate from a man between 25 and 39 years old with COVID-19, enrolled during active disease.

This sequence joins TRBV7-3 and TRBJ1-2, with no clear D. The germline V and J ends were trimmed by 2 bases and 0 bases, with 10 bases remaining between them. Germline assignment: CDR1 SGHTA and CDR2 FQGTGA. The CDR3 runs to 15 residues. As DNA, the CDR3 is TGTGCCAGCAGCTTAGGTGCAGGTACTAACTATGGCTACACCTTC. This gives the protein CASSLGAGTNYGYTF.

The V and J genes are TRBV6-5 and TRBJ2-7; 9 bases agree with TRBD1. CDR1 is MNHEY and CDR2 is SVGAGI in the germline V gene. The CDR3 spans 16 residues. V was clipped by 2 bases and J by 0 bases; unmatched bases: 5. This CDR3 reads CASSYTRDRASYEQYF. CDR3 in DNA: TGTGCCAGCAGTTACACCCGGGACAGGGCCTCCTACGAGCAGTACTTC.

V usage is TRBV24-1 and J usage is TRBJ2-7, with 8 bases identical to TRBD2. There are 13 residues in the CDR3. Germline CDR1 reads KGHDR; CDR2 reads SFDVKD. V shed 10 bases and J 2 bases; nucleotides not matched to a gene: 6. Here the CDR3 DNA reads TGTGCCACAGCGGGAGAGGCCACCTACGAGCAGTACTTC. It is translated as CATAGEATYEQYF.

This chain joins TRBV11-3 and TRBJ1-5, with D uncertain. The CDR3 covers 13 residues. Trimming cost V 0 bases and J 7 bases, with 7 bases left between them. CDR1 SGHNT and CDR2 YENEEA come from the germline V gene. CDR3 in DNA: TGTGCCAGCAGCTTAGACGCGGCCCAGCCCCAGCATTTT. Residues: CASSLDAAQPQHF.

The chain joins TRBV29-1 to TRBJ1-1; D might be TRBD1 (5 bases). V was shortened by 5 bases and J by 0 bases, with 7 bases between the two germline ends. Germline V lookup: CDR1 SQVTM, CDR2 ANQGSEA. This CDR3 has 12 amino acids. In DNA, the CDR3 is TGCAGCGTTACAGGACTGAACACTGAAGCTTTCTTT. Translated: CSVTGLNTEAFF.

This clone was counted once. The genes are TRBV18 and TRBJ1-2; D is undetermined. Germline values: CDR1 KGHSH, CDR2 LQKENI. Trimming removed 5 bases at V and 4 bases at J, with 11 bases between. The CDR3 sequence is 13 residues long. CDR3 amino acids: CASSGQDAYGYTF. For the CDR3, the DNA is TGTGCCAGCTCAGGTCAGGATGCCTATGGCTACACCTTC.

The chain is built from TRBV7-9 and TRBJ1-2; unclear D gene. V was trimmed by 5 bases and J by 0 bases, leaving 13 bases between them. Germline CDR1 is SEHNR and CDR2 is FQNEAQ (reference sequence). This CDR3 is 15 amino acids long. CDR3 residues: CASSPDNPPNYGYTF. CDR3 nucleotides: TGTGCCAGCAGCCCAGACAACCCTCCTAACTATGGCTACACCTTC.

The chain links TRBV24-1 to TRBJ1-2; D is uncertain. The V and J ends lost 4 bases and 8 bases respectively, with 19 bases between them. The CDR3 has 15 residues. Germline values: CDR1 KGHDR, CDR2 SFDVKD. This chain's CDR3 is CATSEPIREPLGYTF. The CDR3 nucleotides are TGTGCCACCAGTGAGCCGATCCGGGAGCCCTTGGGCTACACCTTC.

The chain employs TRBV6-5 and TRBJ2-2, with no clear D. Germline-derived CDR1 and CDR2 are MNHEY and SVGAGI. The CDR3 has 14 residues. Trimming stripped 7 bases from V and 1 base from J, with 10 bases between. The CDR3 coding sequence is TGTGCCAGCACCATATACTTGAACACCGGGGAGCTGTTTTTT. Translation gives CASTIYLNTGELFF.

The rearrangement joins TRBV7-2 to TRBJ2-5, with 7 bases lining up with TRBD1. Trimming at V came to 6 bases and at J to 4 bases, leaving 8 bases not matched to a gene. The CDR3 runs 14 residues. Germline V CDR1 and CDR2: SGHTA, FQGNSA. CDR3 sequence reads: CASSYRQGLETQYF. As DNA, the CDR3 is TGTGCCAGCAGTTACCGACAGGGTCTAGAGACCCAGTACTTC.

In its sample, this clone was seen a few times. This chain connects TRBV5-1 to TRBJ2-1; 12 nucleotides line up with TRBD1. The ends lost 5 bases at V and 7 bases at J; junction bases unmatched: 10. The CDR3 is made up of 16 amino acids. From germline, CDR1 is SGHRS and CDR2 YFSETQ. The CDR3, as DNA: TGCGCCAGCAGTAGGGATCCGGGACAGGGGGCGAATGAGCAGTTCTTC. It specifies CASSRDPGQGANEQFF.

The chain is built from TRBV4-1 and TRBJ2-5; TRBD1 aligns across 9 bases. This CDR3 is built from 15 residues. V gave up 3 bases and J gave up 4 bases; unmatched junction bases: 6. Germline CDR1 MGHRA, CDR2 YSYEKL. This CDR3 is CASSHPGQGRETQYF. The CDR3 bases are TGCGCCAGCAGCCACCCGGGACAGGGTAGAGAGACCCAGTACTTC.

The chain has TRBV19 and TRBJ2-3; 10 positions agree with TRBD1. Germline loops: CDR1 LNHDA, CDR2 SQIVND (reference sequence). The CDR3 spans 15 residues. Trimming cost V 6 bases and J 0 bases; bases outside gene matches: 3. The CDR3 loop is CASSRQGASTDTQYF. The DNA for the CDR3 is TGTGCCAGTAGCCGACAGGGGGCTAGCACAGATACGCAGTATTTT. Supplemented by reference TRBV19 and TRBJ2-3, the full variable domain reads DGGITQSPKYLFRKEGQNVTLSCEQNLNHDAMYWYRQDPGQGLRLIYYSQIVNDFQKGDIAEGYSVSREKKESFPLTVTSAQKNPTAFYLCASSRQGASTDTQYFGPGTRLTVL.

J is TRBJ2-7 and V is TRBV7-9, with 7 bases identical to TRBD1. Trimming removed 5 bases from V and 5 bases from J; junction bases left unmatched: 15. Germline V gene sequence: CDR1 SEHNR, CDR2 FQNEAQ (reference sequence). This CDR3 comprises 16 residues. CDR3 DNA: TGTGCCAGCAGCGAAACCGGGACAGAGTTTTTTAACGAGCAGTACTTC. As protein: CASSETGTEFFNEQYF.

This clone was picked up one time. The gene calls are TRBV6-2 or TRBV6-3 and TRBJ2-3; TRBD2 matches at 8 bases. This CDR3 region has 16 residues. V lost 5 bases and J lost 1; bases outside the gene matches: 8. Germline assignment: CDR1 MNHEY and CDR2 SVGEGT. CDR3 coding DNA: TGTGCCAGCAGTCTCGGACTAGCACGAGGCACAGATACGCAGTATTTT. This codes for CASSLGLARGTDTQYF.